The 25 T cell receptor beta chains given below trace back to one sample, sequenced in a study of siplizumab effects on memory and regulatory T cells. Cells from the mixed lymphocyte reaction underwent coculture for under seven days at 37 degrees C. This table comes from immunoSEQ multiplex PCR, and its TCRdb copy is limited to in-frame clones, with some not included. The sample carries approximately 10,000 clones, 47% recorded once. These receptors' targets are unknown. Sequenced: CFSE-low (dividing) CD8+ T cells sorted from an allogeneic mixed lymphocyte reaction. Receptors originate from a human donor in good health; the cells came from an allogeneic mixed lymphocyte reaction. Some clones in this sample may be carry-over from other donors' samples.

CDR3 DNA: TGTGCCAGCAGCGAGGAATGGGGTAGCGGGAGAGGAGAGACCCAGTACTTC. Translated, it gives CASSEEWGSGRGETQYF. The chain carries TRBV9 and TRBJ2-5, with 9 bases fitting TRBD2. This CDR3 comprises 17 residues. The ends lost 3 bases at V and 4 bases at J; junction bases unmatched: 13. Germline V CDR1 and CDR2: SGDLS, YYNGEE.

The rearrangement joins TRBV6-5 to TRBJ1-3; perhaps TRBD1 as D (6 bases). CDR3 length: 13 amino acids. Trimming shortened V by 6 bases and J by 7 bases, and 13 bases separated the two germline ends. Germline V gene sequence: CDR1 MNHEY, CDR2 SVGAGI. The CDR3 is CASRATGLNTIYF. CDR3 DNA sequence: TGTGCCAGCAGGGCTACAGGGTTGAACACCATATATTTT.

The CDR3 loop is CASSQAKTYYGYTF. In DNA form, the CDR3 reads TGCGCCAGCAGCCAAGCCAAGACTTACTATGGCTACACCTTC. This sequence joins TRBV4-1 and TRBJ1-2, with D uncertain. This CDR3 is 14 amino acids long. Per the germline V gene, CDR1 is MGHRA and CDR2 is YSYEKL. Deletions cut 1 base from V and 3 bases from J, with 9 bases between.

The DNA for the CDR3 is TGTGCCAGCAGTCCAGAGGACTCCTACGAGCAGTACTTC. The encoded protein is CASSPEDSYEQYF. The chain employs TRBV5-3 and TRBJ2-7; D remains ambiguous. TRBV5-3 belongs to the ORF category, with a function that is uncertain. Trimming stripped 8 bases from V and 0 bases from J, with 12 bases between. CDR3 length: 13 residues.

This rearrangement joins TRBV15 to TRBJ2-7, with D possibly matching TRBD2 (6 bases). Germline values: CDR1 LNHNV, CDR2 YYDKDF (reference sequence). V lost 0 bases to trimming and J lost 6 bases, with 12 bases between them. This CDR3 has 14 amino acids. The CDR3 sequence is CATSREGLLFEQYF. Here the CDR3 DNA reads TGTGCCACCAGCAGAGAGGGACTCCTGTTCGAGCAGTACTTC.

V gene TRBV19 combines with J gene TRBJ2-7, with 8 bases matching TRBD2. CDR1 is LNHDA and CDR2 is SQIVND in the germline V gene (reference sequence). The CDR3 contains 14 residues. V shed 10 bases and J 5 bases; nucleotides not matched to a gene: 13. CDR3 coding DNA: TGTGCCACCAGGACCTGGGCGGGAGGAAACGAGCAGTACTTC. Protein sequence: CATRTWAGGNEQYF.

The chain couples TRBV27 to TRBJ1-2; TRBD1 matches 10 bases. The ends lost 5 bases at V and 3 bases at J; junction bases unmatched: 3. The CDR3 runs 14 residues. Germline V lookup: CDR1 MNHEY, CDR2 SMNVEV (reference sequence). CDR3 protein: CASSPTGGDYGYTF. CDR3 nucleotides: TGTGCCAGCAGTCCGACAGGGGGCGACTATGGCTACACCTTC.

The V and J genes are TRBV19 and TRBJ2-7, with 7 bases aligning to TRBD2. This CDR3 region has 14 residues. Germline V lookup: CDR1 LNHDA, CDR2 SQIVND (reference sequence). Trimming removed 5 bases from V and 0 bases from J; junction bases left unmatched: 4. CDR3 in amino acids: CASSVSSGSYEQYF. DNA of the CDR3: TGTGCCAGTAGTGTCTCTAGCGGCTCCTACGAGCAGTACTTC.

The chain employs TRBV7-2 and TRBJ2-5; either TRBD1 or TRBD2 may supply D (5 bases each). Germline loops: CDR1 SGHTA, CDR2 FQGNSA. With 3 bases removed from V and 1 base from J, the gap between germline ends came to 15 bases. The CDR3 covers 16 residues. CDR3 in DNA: TGTGCCAGCAGCTTTTGGGGGAAGTTAGTCCAAGAGACCCAGTACTTC. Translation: CASSFWGKLVQETQYF.

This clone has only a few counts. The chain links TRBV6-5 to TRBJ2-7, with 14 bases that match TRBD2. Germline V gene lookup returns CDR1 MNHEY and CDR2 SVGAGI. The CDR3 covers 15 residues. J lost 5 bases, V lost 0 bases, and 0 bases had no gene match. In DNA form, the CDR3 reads TGTGCCAGCAGTTACTCGGGACTAGCGGGAGACGAGCAGTACTTC. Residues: CASSYSGLAGDEQYF.

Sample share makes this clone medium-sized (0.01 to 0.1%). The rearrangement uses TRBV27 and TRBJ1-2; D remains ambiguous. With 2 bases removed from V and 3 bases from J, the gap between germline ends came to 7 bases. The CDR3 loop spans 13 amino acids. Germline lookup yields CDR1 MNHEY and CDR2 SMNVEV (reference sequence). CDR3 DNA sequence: TGTGCCAGCAGTTTAAGCCGAGACTATGGCTACACCTTC. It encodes CASSLSRDYGYTF.

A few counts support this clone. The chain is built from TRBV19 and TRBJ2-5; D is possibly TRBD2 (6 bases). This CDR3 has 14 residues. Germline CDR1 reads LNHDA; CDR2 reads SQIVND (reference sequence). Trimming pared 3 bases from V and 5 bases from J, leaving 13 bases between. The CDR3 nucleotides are TGTGCCAGTAGTATCCTCCCGGGGAGGGAGACCCAGTACTTC. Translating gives CASSILPGRETQYF.

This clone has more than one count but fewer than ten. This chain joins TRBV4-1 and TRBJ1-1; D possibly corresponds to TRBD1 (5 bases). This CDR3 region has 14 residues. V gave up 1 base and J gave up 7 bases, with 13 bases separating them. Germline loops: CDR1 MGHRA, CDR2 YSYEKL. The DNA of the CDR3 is TGCGCCAGCAGCCAAGGGGGGGGATACGGTGAAGCTTTCTTT. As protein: CASSQGGGYGEAFF.

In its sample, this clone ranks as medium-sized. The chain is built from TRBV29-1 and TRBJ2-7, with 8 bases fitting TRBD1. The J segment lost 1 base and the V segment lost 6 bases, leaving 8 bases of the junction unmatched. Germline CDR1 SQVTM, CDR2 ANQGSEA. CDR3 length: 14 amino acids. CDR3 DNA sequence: TGCAGCGTGGTCGGACAGGGAATTTCCTACGAGCAGTACTTC. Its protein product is CSVVGQGISYEQYF.

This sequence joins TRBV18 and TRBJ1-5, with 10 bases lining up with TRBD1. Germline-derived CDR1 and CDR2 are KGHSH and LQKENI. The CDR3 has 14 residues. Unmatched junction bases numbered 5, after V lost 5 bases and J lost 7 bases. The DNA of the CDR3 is TGTGCCAGCTCAATCGACAGGGGGCTACAGCCCCAGCATTTT. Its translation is CASSIDRGLQPQHF. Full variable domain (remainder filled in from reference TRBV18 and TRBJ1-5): NAGVMQNPRHLVRRRGQEARLRCSPMKGHSHVYWYRQLPEEGLKFMVYLQKENIIDESGMPKERFSAEFPKEGPSILRIQQVVRGDSAAYFCASSIDRGLQPQHFGDGTRLSIL.

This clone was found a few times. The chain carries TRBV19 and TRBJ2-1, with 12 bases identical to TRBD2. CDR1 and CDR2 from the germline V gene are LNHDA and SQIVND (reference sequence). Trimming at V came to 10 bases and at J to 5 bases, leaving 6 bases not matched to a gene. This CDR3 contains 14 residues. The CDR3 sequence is CATSSGRAHNEQFF. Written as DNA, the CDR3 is TGTGCCACCTCTAGCGGGAGGGCCCACAATGAGCAGTTCTTC.

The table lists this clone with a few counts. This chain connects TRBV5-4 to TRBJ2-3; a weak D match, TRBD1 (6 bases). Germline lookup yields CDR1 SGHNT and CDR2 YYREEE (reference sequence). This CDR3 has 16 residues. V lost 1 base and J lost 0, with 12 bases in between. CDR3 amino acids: CASSLLDRPSTDTQYF. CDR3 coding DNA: TGTGCCAGCAGCTTGTTAGACAGGCCAAGCACAGATACGCAGTATTTT. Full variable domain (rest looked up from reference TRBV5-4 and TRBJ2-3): ETGVTQSPTHLIKTRGQQVTLRCSSQSGHNTVSWYQQALGQGPQFIFQYYREEENGRGNFPPRFSGLQFPNYSSELNVNALELDDSALYLCASSLLDRPSTDTQYFGPGTRLTVL.

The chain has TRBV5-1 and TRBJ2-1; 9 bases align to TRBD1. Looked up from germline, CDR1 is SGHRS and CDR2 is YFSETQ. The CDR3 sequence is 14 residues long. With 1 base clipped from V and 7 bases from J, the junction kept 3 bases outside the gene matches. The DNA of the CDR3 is TGCGCCAGCAGCTTGACAGGGGGCTGGAATGAGCAGTTCTTC. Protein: CASSLTGGWNEQFF.

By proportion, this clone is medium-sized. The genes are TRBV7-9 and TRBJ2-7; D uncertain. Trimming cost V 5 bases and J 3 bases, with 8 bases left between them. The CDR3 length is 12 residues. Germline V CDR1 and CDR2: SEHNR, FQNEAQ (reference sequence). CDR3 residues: CASSGPVYEQYF. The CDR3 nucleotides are TGTGCCAGCAGCGGCCCCGTCTACGAGCAGTACTTC.

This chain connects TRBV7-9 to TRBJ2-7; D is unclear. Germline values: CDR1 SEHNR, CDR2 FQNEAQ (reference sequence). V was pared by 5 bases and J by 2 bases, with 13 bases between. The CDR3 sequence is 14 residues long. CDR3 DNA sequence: TGTGCCAGCAGCCCCCCTTGGGGTACCTACGAGCAGTACTTC. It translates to CASSPPWGTYEQYF.

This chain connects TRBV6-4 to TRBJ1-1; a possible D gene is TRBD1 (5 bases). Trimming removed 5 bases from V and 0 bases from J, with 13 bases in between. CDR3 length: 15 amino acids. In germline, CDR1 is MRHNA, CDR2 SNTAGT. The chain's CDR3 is CASSWGRTMNTEAFF. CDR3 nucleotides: TGTGCCAGCAGTTGGGGCAGAACTATGAACACTGAAGCTTTCTTT.

The CDR3 sequence is CASSWGPGTEAFF. CDR3 bases: TGTGCCAGCAGTTGGGGACCAGGGACTGAAGCTTTCTTT. V and J are TRBV27 and TRBJ1-1, with D perhaps TRBD1 (5 bases). Germline V lookup: CDR1 MNHEY, CDR2 SMNVEV (reference sequence). V lost 4 bases, J lost 5 bases, and 11 bases lay in between. The CDR3 sequence is 13 residues long.

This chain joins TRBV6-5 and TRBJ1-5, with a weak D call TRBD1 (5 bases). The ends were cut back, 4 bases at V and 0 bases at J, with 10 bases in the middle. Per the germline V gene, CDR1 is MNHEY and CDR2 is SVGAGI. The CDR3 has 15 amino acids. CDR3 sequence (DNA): TGTGCCAGCAGTTCCCTTGGGACTAGCAATCAGCCCCAGCATTTT. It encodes CASSSLGTSNQPQHF.

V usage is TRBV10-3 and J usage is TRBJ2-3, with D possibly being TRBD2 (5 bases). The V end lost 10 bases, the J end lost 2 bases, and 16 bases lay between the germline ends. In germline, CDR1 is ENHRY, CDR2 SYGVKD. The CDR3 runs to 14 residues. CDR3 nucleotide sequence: TGTGCCACTACAATCAGCGGCCTCACAGATACGCAGTATTTT. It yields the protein CATTISGLTDTQYF.

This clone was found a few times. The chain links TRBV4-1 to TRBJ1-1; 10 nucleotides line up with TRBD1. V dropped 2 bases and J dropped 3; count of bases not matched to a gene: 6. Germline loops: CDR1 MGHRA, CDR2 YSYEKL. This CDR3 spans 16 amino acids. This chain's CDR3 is CASSQKTGGPYTEAFF. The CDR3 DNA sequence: TGCGCCAGCAGCCAAAAGACAGGGGGCCCCTACACTGAAGCTTTCTTT.